These T cell receptor beta chains were read from a single sample in a study of cytomegalovirus exposure and HLA in healthy donors. The method was immunoSEQ multiplex PCR; TCRdb's version includes in-frame clones alone and lacks a portion of them. The table has roughly 150,000 clones, just under 85% seen once; the top ten hold around 27%. Material: PBMCs. Every receptor here comes from a man in his thirties or forties in good health and CMV-seropositive. The conserved cysteine and the conserved F or W are not part of the CDR3 here. Each record gives: V gene, CDR3 protein.

v_gene: TRBV30
CDR3aa: AWSGGTGPQETQY

v_gene: TRBV5-1
CDR3aa: ASSLFATNEKLF

v_gene: TRBV2
CDR3aa: ASSERLAEYNEQF

v_gene: TRBV6-5
CDR3aa: ASSYSGDRGYNEQF

v_gene: TRBV21-1
CDR3aa: ASSFRTPDRGILRPGNTIY

v_gene: TRBV18
CDR3aa: ASSDLRDYEQY

v_gene: TRBV19
CDR3aa: ASSIGGALAEETQY

v_gene: TRBV9
CDR3aa: ASSVEAGVHSGNTIY

v_gene: TRBV19
CDR3aa: ASSMGLVGGTQY

v_gene: TRBV7-2
CDR3aa: ASSLVATSGNTIY

v_gene: TRBV7-2
CDR3aa: ASSRGVGGTYEQY

v_gene: TRBV7-3
CDR3aa: ASSLNPSREQF

v_gene: TRBV27
CDR3aa: ASSFLRDRENIQY

v_gene: TRBV6-5
CDR3aa: ASSLSFELF

v_gene: TRBV6-6
CDR3aa: ASRLASSYNEQF

v_gene: TRBV18
CDR3aa: ASSRTDKNTEAF

v_gene: TRBV9
CDR3aa: ASSVERNYGYT

v_gene: TRBV27
CDR3aa: ASSPTGTVVFETQY

v_gene: TRBV20-1
CDR3aa: SAGQGETQY

v_gene: TRBV7-6
CDR3aa: ASREGTAGNTEAF

v_gene: TRBV9
CDR3aa: ASSVTGDPYNEQF

v_gene: TRBV7-9
CDR3aa: ASSFSGQGYT

v_gene: TRBV9
CDR3aa: ASSAFLSGANVLT

v_gene: TRBV2
CDR3aa: ASAQGSAGELF

v_gene: TRBV15
CDR3aa: ATSARRTSGSYEQY

v_gene: TRBV4-1
CDR3aa: ASSHSRTGEYRAF

v_gene: TRBV9
CDR3aa: ASSVATRDPQY

v_gene: TRBV27
CDR3aa: ASSLLYSNTEAF

v_gene: TRBV11-2
CDR3aa: ASSQIAGKTDTQY

v_gene: TRBV29-1
CDR3aa: SVEMTGVPFLSGYT

v_gene: TRBV11-2
CDR3aa: ASSLEAGDGYT

v_gene: TRBV11-3
CDR3aa: ASSVHSSSYNEQF

v_gene: TRBV6-1
CDR3aa: ASRLVEQF

v_gene: TRBV7-3
CDR3aa: ASSMTGGNSPLH

v_gene: TRBV7-9
CDR3aa: ASSSALSNRFNQPQH

v_gene: TRBV7-6
CDR3aa: ASSLAVTLIGDGYT

v_gene: TRBV19
CDR3aa: ASSKPRTADSSNQPQH

v_gene: TRBV7-6
CDR3aa: ASRLGQGQSYEQY

v_gene: TRBV2
CDR3aa: ASRGRNTGELF

v_gene: TRBV5-1
CDR3aa: ASSPGTGRNTEAF

v_gene: TRBV29-1
CDR3aa: SVEERTGDYGQY

v_gene: TRBV7-9
CDR3aa: ASSLIAAGGQGRNGELF

v_gene: TRBV6-4
CDR3aa: ASSPQGGSYEQY

v_gene: TRBV5-1
CDR3aa: ASSSGLAGPTDTQY

v_gene: TRBV5-1
CDR3aa: ASSSAGTRKTNEQF

v_gene: TRBV5-1
CDR3aa: ASSPVQGSNEKLF

v_gene: TRBV2
CDR3aa: ASSVRGNTEAF